This passage covers 32 T cell receptor beta chains from one sample sequenced in a study of regulatory T cells in long-lasting Graves disease. Building of the TCR beta libraries involved iRepertoire HTBI primers and Arm-PCR of CDR3 regions. TCRdb re-analysed the multiplex PCR reads in MiXCR, keeping a single row per CDR3 protein. Found here are some 420,000 distinct CDR3 sequences, about 20% of them singletons; the top ten hold roughly 14%. The time point was: persistent/refractory GD, antithyroid drugs over 5 years with positive TRAb. From PBMCs, RNA was extracted and then used to make the TCR library. Sequencing was performed on peripheral blood mononuclear cells (PBMCs), taken when the disease was refractory, from a patient treated with antithyroid drugs. These TCRs come from a female donor with Graves disease.

This clonotype was seen a few times. The chain combines TRBV30 with TRBJ1-2; a weak D match, TRBD1 (5 bases). The V end lost 0 bases, the J end lost 4 bases, and 9 bases lay between the germline ends. The CDR3 sequence is 13 residues long. CDR1 is GTSNPN, CDR2 SVGIG, per germline (reference sequence). The CDR3, as DNA: TGTGCCTGGAGTGTGGGAGGGACCTATGGCTACACCTTC. Translating it yields CAWSVGGTYGYTF.

This clonotype has a handful of counts. The V gene is TRBV7-8, the J gene TRBJ1-3, with D unclear. Trimming pared 8 bases from V and 2 bases from J, leaving 7 bases between. The germline V gene encodes CDR1 SGHVS and CDR2 FQNEAQ. CDR3 length: 12 residues. CDR3 sequence: CASSTAGNTIYF. DNA for the CDR3: TGTGCCAGCTCGACGGCTGGAAACACCATATATTTT.

V and J are TRBV5-1 and TRBJ2-7, with TRBD1 matching 9 bases. The CDR3 spans 15 residues. Germline loops: CDR1 SGHRS, CDR2 YFSETQ. Unmatched junction bases numbered 6, after V lost 3 bases and J lost 2 bases. The CDR3 nucleotides read TGCGCCAGCAGCTCCGGACAGGGGTTCACCTACGAGCAGTACTTC. Amino acids: CASSSGQGFTYEQYF.

Many counts were recorded for this clonotype. The chain links TRBV6-1 to TRBJ1-1, with D hard to call. CDR1 and CDR2 from the germline V gene are MNHNS and SASEGT. The length of the CDR3 is 14 residues. Trimming took off 2 bases at V and 8 bases at J, with 15 bases between the two ends. CDR3 nucleotides: TGTGCCAGCAGTGAATGGTACAGAACCAGAGAAGCTTTCTTT. Its protein product is CASSEWYRTREAFF.

The chain is built from TRBV7-8 and TRBJ2-1; 12 nucleotides agree with TRBD2. The CDR3 length is 19 residues. CDR1 and CDR2 (germline): SGHVS, FQNEAQ. Unmatched junction bases numbered 14, after V lost 5 bases and J lost 3 bases. The CDR3 sequence is CASSLRTSGILGGYNEQFF. DNA for the CDR3: TGTGCCAGCAGCCTTAGGACTAGCGGGATACTAGGAGGCTACAATGAGCAGTTCTTC.

The sample holds many counts of this clonotype. This chain uses TRBV7-2 with TRBJ2-7, with a weak D call TRBD1 (5 bases). Between the trimmed V and J ends, which lost 2 bases and 2 bases, there was a span of 16 bases. Germline CDR1 is SGHTA and CDR2 is FQGNSA. This CDR3 contains 16 residues. CDR3: CASSLSAGIIAYEQYF. The DNA of the CDR3 is TGTGCCAGCAGCTTATCGGCAGGGATTATCGCCTACGAGCAGTACTTC.

This clonotype was seen repeatedly, ten times or more. The chain uses TRBV7-2 and TRBJ1-2; maybe TRBD1 (5 bases). Trimming shortened V by 5 bases and J by 1 base, and 20 bases separated the two germline ends. The CDR3 spans 17 residues. Germline V lookup: CDR1 SGHTA, CDR2 FQGNSA. CDR3 coding DNA: TGTGCCAGCAGCCAACGATTGTGGCAGGGCGATAACTATGGCTACACCTTC. Protein: CASSQRLWQGDNYGYTF.

The CDR3 protein is CATGQTNQPQHF. The CDR3 coding sequence is TGTGCCACAGGACAGACCAATCAGCCCCAGCATTTT. V is TRBV6-1 and J is TRBJ1-5; weak D call: TRBD1 (6 bases). V lost 10 bases, J lost 3 bases, and 10 bases lay in between. CDR1 MNHNS and CDR2 SASEGT come from the germline V gene. The CDR3 contains 12 residues.

This clonotype was found a few times. The chain combines TRBV19 with TRBJ1-5; 10 positions agree with TRBD1. The CDR3 is 13 amino acids. After removal of 6 bases from V and 5 bases from J, the junction contained 1 base not matched to a gene. From germline, CDR1 is LNHDA and CDR2 SQIVND (reference sequence). The DNA for the CDR3 is TGTGCCAGTAGGACAGGGGGCCATCAGCCCCAGCATTTT. The encoded protein is CASRTGGHQPQHF.

Written as DNA, the CDR3 is TGTGCCAGCAGCCAATCACGGAACACTGAAGCTTTCTTT. Translation: CASSQSRNTEAFF. The rearrangement links TRBV3-1 to TRBJ1-1; no firm D call. CDR1 and CDR2 from the germline V gene are LGHDT and YNNKEL (reference sequence). The CDR3 length is 13 residues. V dropped 2 bases and J dropped 1 base, with 5 bases sitting between them.

The chain links TRBV28 to TRBJ2-2; 12 bases agree with TRBD1. This CDR3 comprises 16 residues. The trim removed 2 bases at V and 6 bases at J, leaving 4 bases unmatched. The germline CDR1 and CDR2 sequences are MDHEN and SYDVKM. This CDR3 reads CASSLTGQGAAGELFF. CDR3 bases: TGTGCCAGCAGTTTAACGGGACAGGGGGCAGCCGGGGAGCTGTTTTTT. Together with reference TRBV28 and TRBJ2-2, the CDR3 gives the full variable domain: DVKVTQSSRYLVKRTGEKVFLECVQDMDHENMFWYRQDPGLGLRLIYFSYDVKMKEKGDIPEGYSVSREKKERFSLILESASTNQTSMYLCASSLTGQGAAGELFFGEGSRLTVL.

This clonotype was counted many times. This chain connects TRBV11-3 to TRBJ1-4; a weak D match, TRBD1 (5 bases). CDR3 length: 14 amino acids. With 1 base removed from V and 4 bases from J, the gap between germline ends came to 7 bases. Germline-derived CDR1 and CDR2 are SGHNT and YENEEA. The CDR3 loop reads CASSLGGNNEKLFF. Here the CDR3 DNA reads TGTGCCAGCAGCTTAGGGGGGAATAATGAAAAACTGTTTTTT. The full variable domain, its missing parts supplied by reference TRBV11-3 and TRBJ1-4, is EAGVVQSPRYKIIEKKQPVAFWCNPISGHNTLYWYLQNLGQGPELLIRYENEEAVDDSQLPKDRFSAERLKGVDSTLKIQPAELGDSAVYLCASSLGGNNEKLFFGSGTQLSVL.

The chain carries TRBV20-1 and TRBJ2-5; 7 bases fit TRBD2. The CDR3 extends over 14 amino acids. Germline V lookup: CDR1 DFQATT, CDR2 SNEGSKA (reference sequence). V gave up 0 bases and J gave up 5 bases; unmatched junction bases: 6. The CDR3 is CSARDPRRGETQYF. CDR3 coding DNA: TGCAGTGCTAGAGATCCCCGGCGGGGGGAGACCCAGTACTTC.

Only a few counts were recorded for this clonotype. The genes are TRBV20-1 and TRBJ2-2, with D unresolved. The germline gives CDR1 DFQATT, CDR2 SNEGSKA (reference sequence). This CDR3 has 15 residues. Trimming took off 4 bases at V and 2 bases at J, with 14 bases between the two ends. This CDR3 reads CSAISTRVNTGELFF. For the CDR3, the DNA is TGCAGTGCTATAAGCACACGCGTCAACACCGGGGAGCTGTTTTTT.

Ten or more counts support this clonotype. This chain links TRBV6-1 with TRBJ1-2; no clear D gene. The CDR3 has 13 amino acids. Trimming stripped 5 bases from V and 4 bases from J, with 11 bases between. Germline CDR1 and CDR2: MNHNS and SASEGT. In DNA form, the CDR3 reads TGTGCCAGCAGTAATTCAGGATCCTATGGCTACACCTTC. This translates into CASSNSGSYGYTF.

The chain employs TRBV11-1 and TRBJ1-1; D may be TRBD1 (5 bases). The length of the CDR3 is 13 residues. The V gene's germline CDR1 is SGHAT and CDR2 FQDESV (reference sequence). The V end lost 3 bases, the J end lost 3 bases, and 8 bases lay between the germline ends. In DNA form, the CDR3 reads TGTGCCAGCAGCTTGACAGTGGACACTGAAGCTTTCTTT. It translates to CASSLTVDTEAFF.

This chain links TRBV5-4 with TRBJ2-5, with 10 bases fitting TRBD2. With V trimmed by 1 base and J by 3 bases, 3 bases remained unmatched. The length of the CDR3 is 15 residues. Germline loops: CDR1 SGHNT, CDR2 YYREEE (reference sequence). CDR3 sequence (DNA): TGTGCCAGCAGCTTGTGGCTAGCGGGAGAAGAGACCCAGTACTTC. Residues: CASSLWLAGEETQYF. The full variable domain, rest sourced from reference TRBV5-4 and TRBJ2-5, is ETGVTQSPTHLIKTRGQQVTLRCSSQSGHNTVSWYQQALGQGPQFIFQYYREEENGRGNFPPRFSGLQFPNYSSELNVNALELDDSALYLCASSLWLAGEETQYFGPGTRLLVL.

This clonotype was observed a handful of times. V is TRBV2 and J is TRBJ1-5; D is perhaps TRBD1 (6 bases). Germline V CDR1 and CDR2: SNHLY, FYNNEI. The CDR3 totals 12 residues. V gave up 9 bases and J gave up 7 bases, with 13 bases separating them. CDR3 amino acids: CARRGGSQPQHF. In DNA form, the CDR3 reads TGTGCCAGGAGGGGGGGGAGCCAGCCCCAGCATTTT.

The V and J genes are TRBV7-8 and TRBJ2-6; a weak D match, TRBD2 (6 bases). This CDR3 comprises 17 residues. In germline, CDR1 is SGHVS, CDR2 FQNEAQ. The V end was cut by 2 bases, the J end by 0 bases, with 11 bases between. CDR3 DNA: TGTGCCAGCAGCTTAAGGGACTTTAGCTCTGGGGCCAACGTCCTGACTTTC. Protein: CASSLRDFSSGANVLTF. Full variable domain (remainder filled in from reference TRBV7-8 and TRBJ2-6): GAGVSQSPRYKVAKRGQDVALRCDPISGHVSLFWYQQALGQGPEFLTYFQNEAQLDKSGLPSDRFFAERPEGSVSTLKIQRTQQEDSAVYLCASSLRDFSSGANVLTFGAGSRLTVL.

At least ten counts were recorded for this clonotype. The V gene is TRBV28, the J gene TRBJ1-2; 8 bases fit TRBD1. This CDR3 has 13 amino acids. The ends lost 11 bases at V and 4 bases at J; junction bases unmatched: 9. Germline CDR1 and CDR2: MDHEN and SYDVKM. The CDR3 is CAAGTGSFYGYTF. CDR3 DNA: TGTGCCGCGGGGACAGGTTCCTTCTATGGCTACACCTTC.

The V call is TRBV20-1, the J call TRBJ2-2, with 13 nucleotides matching TRBD2. This CDR3 is built from 19 residues. The V and J ends lost 1 base and 0 bases, in that order; junction bases with no gene match: 8. Germline CDR1 reads DFQATT; CDR2 reads SNEGSKA (reference sequence). As DNA, the CDR3 is TGCAGTGCTAGAGGACTAGCGGGGGGTCATCCCCCGAACACCGGGGAGCTGTTTTTT. Translating it yields CSARGLAGGHPPNTGELFF.

This clonotype was recorded a few times. The chain carries TRBV18 and TRBJ2-7; maybe TRBD1 (6 bases). Trimming left V 3 bases short and J 2 bases short, with 11 bases between. Germline loops: CDR1 KGHSH, CDR2 LQKENI. CDR3 size: 14 residues. The CDR3 DNA sequence: TGTGCCAGCTCACCGCGACAGGATGCCTACGAGCAGTACTTC. This sequence encodes CASSPRQDAYEQYF.

This clonotype was observed at least ten times. The CDR3 loop reads CASRHPGLADKNIQYF. The CDR3 coding sequence is TGTGCCAGCAGACACCCCGGACTAGCGGACAAAAACATTCAGTACTTC. The chain uses TRBV6-2 or TRBV6-3 and TRBJ2-4; 10 bases match TRBD2. The CDR3 is made up of 16 amino acids. The germline CDR1 and CDR2 sequences are MNHEY and SVGEGT. The V segment lost 6 bases and the J segment 3 bases; nucleotides outside the gene matches: 8.

This clonotype was seen a few times. This rearrangement joins TRBV15 to TRBJ1-1, with unresolved D. The CDR3 covers 16 residues. V gave up 0 bases and J gave up 4 bases, with 15 bases separating them. Germline CDR1 is LNHNV and CDR2 is YYDKDF (reference sequence). CDR3 residues: CATSREASQAGTEAFF. The CDR3 DNA reads as TGTGCCACCAGCAGAGAAGCGTCTCAGGCGGGCACTGAAGCTTTCTTT.

This clonotype was detected ten times or more. This chain links TRBV12-3 or TRBV12-4 with TRBJ1-5, with D maybe TRBD1 (6 bases). The CDR3 has 15 amino acids. V lost 2 bases to trimming and J lost 6 bases, with 14 bases between them. The CDR3 loop reads CASSLKTGNRQPQHF. The CDR3, as DNA: TGTGCCAGCAGTTTAAAAACAGGGAATCGTCAGCCCCAGCATTTT.

This clonotype was counted ten times or more. The rearrangement joins TRBV7-2 to TRBJ2-7; 11 nucleotides match TRBD2. The CDR3 spans 15 residues. V lost 5 bases, J lost 2 bases, and 5 bases stayed unmatched. The germline V gene has CDR1 SGHTA and CDR2 FQGNSA. The CDR3 sequence: CASSHPTSGAYEQYF. The CDR3 DNA is TGTGCCAGCAGCCATCCGACTAGCGGGGCCTACGAGCAGTACTTC.

This clonotype was observed many times. V and J are TRBV28 and TRBJ1-1; no reliable D call. CDR3 size: 10 residues. Germline assignment: CDR1 MDHEN and CDR2 SYDVKM. Trimming took off 5 bases at V and 7 bases at J, with 5 bases between the two ends. The CDR3: CASSTVEAFF. In DNA form, the CDR3 reads TGTGCCAGCAGTACAGTTGAAGCTTTCTTT.

This clonotype was seen only a few times. This chain links TRBV6-1 with TRBJ1-1; D is undetermined. CDR1 and CDR2 from the germline V gene are MNHNS and SASEGT. This CDR3 region has 15 residues. Trimming removed 6 bases from V and 4 bases from J, with 18 bases in between. The CDR3 DNA is TGTGCCAGCAGCCCTCTCACCTGGGATCCCACTGAAGCTTTCTTT. As protein: CASSPLTWDPTEAFF.

The gene calls are TRBV5-5 and TRBJ1-5; D is ambiguous. Trimming removed 1 base at V and 2 bases at J, with 10 bases between. CDR3 length: 15 amino acids. Germline values: CDR1 SGHKS, CDR2 YYEKEE (reference sequence). CDR3 sequence (DNA): TGTGCCAGCAGCTTGAGCCCGTTGGGCAATCAGCCCCAGCATTTT. Encoded protein: CASSLSPLGNQPQHF.

The rearrangement links TRBV27 to TRBJ1-1; 7 nucleotides agree with TRBD1. CDR1 and CDR2 from the germline V gene are MNHEY and SMNVEV (reference sequence). CDR3 length equals 15 residues. With V trimmed by 6 bases and J by 4 bases, 11 bases remained unmatched. Here the CDR3 reads CASRPGVRGGTEAFF. The DNA for the CDR3 is TGTGCCAGCAGACCAGGTGTCAGGGGGGGCACTGAAGCTTTCTTT.

This clonotype was found a few times. The V call is TRBV13, the J call TRBJ2-5; 9 bases agree with TRBD1. This CDR3 has 13 amino acids. Germline assignment: CDR1 PRHDT and CDR2 FYEKMQ (reference sequence). The junction had 8 bases not matched to a gene; V was cut back by 6 bases and J by 9 bases. This CDR3 is CASRMDRGGAQYF. Here the CDR3 DNA reads TGTGCCAGCAGAATGGACAGGGGAGGAGCCCAGTACTTC.

This clonotype was observed a few times. The V gene is TRBV3-1, the J gene TRBJ2-5; 16 positions match TRBD2. Trimming took 1 base from V and 2 from J; bases not matched to a gene: 4. CDR1 and CDR2 (germline): LGHDT, YNNKEL (reference sequence). The CDR3 is 18 residues long. The CDR3 DNA is TGTGCCAGCAGCCAAGGGGGACTAGCGGGAGGGGAACAAGAGACCCAGTACTTC. Amino acids: CASSQGGLAGGEQETQYF.